This T cell receptor beta chain derives from a study of cytotoxic CD8 clonotypes in ibrutinib-treated CLL. Study-level information: Partial response was seen in about 25 patients and complete response in 2; after median roughly 66 months, about 15 stayed remitted, about 12 progressed. When averaged across all of the samples, the counts came to some 250,000 productive templates and about 89,000 productive rearrangements. Study findings and constraints: The clonality went up when patients responded to ibrutinib and dropped back toward baseline at progression. Clonotypes that were public were uncommon, and they contracted or stayed stable on treatment.

Assay: immunoSEQ multiplex PCR; the TCRdb copy retains only in-frame clones and omits some. Here the sample spans 43,000 or so clones, just over 65% being singletons. Concerning this clone itself: The target antigen is unknown.

Per germline, CDR1 SNHLY and CDR2 FYNNEI. Trimming shortened V by 1 base and J by 2 bases, and 8 bases separated the two germline ends. This CDR3 has 14 amino acids. The source was PBMCs, collected after 24 months of ibrutinib treatment. The receptor was derived from a human donor with chronic lymphocytic leukemia. This sequence joins TRBV2 and TRBJ1-2; D is ambiguous. The CDR3 is CASSEDGLNYGYTF. For the CDR3, the DNA is TGTGCCAGCAGTGAAGACGGACTCAACTATGGCTACACCTTC.